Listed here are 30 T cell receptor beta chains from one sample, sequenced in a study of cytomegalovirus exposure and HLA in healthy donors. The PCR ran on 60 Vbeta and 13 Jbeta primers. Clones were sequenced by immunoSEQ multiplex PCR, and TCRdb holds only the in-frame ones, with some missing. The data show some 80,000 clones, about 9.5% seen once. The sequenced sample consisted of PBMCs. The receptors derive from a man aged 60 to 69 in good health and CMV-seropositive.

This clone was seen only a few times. In DNA form, the CDR3 reads TGTGCCAGCAGTTTAGGTGAGGGAAAACTGTTTTTT. Protein sequence: CASSLGEGKLFF. The V call is TRBV28, the J call TRBJ1-4; D gene unclear. The V end lost 2 bases, the J end lost 10 bases, and 8 bases lay between the germline ends. CDR3 length equals 12 residues. CDR1 MDHEN and CDR2 SYDVKM come from the germline V gene.

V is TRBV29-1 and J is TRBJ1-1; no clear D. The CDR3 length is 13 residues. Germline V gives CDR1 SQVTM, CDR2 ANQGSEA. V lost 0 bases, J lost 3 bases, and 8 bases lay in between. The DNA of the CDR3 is TGCAGCGTTGAAGAGGTGGCCGACACTGAAGCTTTCTTT. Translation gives CSVEEVADTEAFF.

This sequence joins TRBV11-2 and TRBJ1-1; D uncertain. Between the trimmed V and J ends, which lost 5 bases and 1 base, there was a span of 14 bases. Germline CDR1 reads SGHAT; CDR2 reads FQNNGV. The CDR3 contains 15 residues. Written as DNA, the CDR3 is TGTGCCAGCAGCCTCAGGACGGACTCGAACACTGAAGCTTTCTTT. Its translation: CASSLRTDSNTEAFF.

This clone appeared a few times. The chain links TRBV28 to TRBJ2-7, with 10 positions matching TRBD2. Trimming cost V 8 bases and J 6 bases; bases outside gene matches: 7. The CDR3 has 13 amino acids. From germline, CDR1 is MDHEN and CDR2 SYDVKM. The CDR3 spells CASAIAGGPEQYF. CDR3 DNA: TGTGCCAGCGCCATAGCGGGAGGCCCCGAGCAGTACTTC.

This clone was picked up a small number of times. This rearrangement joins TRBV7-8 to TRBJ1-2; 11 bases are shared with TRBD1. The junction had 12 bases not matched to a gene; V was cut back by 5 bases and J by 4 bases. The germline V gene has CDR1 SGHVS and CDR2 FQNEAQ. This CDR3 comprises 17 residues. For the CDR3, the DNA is TGTGCCAGCAGCGCGGACAGGGGGCCTATTAGAAGCTATGGCTACACCTTC. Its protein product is CASSADRGPIRSYGYTF.

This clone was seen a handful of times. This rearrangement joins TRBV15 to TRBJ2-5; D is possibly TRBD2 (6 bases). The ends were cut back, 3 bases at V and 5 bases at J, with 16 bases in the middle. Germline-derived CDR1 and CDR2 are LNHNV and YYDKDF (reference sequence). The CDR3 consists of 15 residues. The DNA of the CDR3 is TGTGCCACCAGCAGGCGCGGGACCCTAGGGGAGACCCAGTACTTC. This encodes CATSRRGTLGETQYF.

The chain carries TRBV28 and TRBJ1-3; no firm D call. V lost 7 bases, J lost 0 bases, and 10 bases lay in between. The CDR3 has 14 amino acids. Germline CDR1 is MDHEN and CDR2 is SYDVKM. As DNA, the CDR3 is TGTGCCAGCAAAGAGGCTATCTCTGGAAACACCATATATTTT. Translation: CASKEAISGNTIYF.

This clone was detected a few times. The CDR3 sequence: CASSLPQGTPEAFF. CDR3 bases: TGCGCCAGCAGCTTGCCCCAGGGGACCCCTGAAGCTTTCTTT. V usage is TRBV5-1 and J usage is TRBJ1-1; TRBD1 might be the D (6 bases). Germline CDR1 and CDR2: SGHRS and YFSETQ. CDR3 length: 14 amino acids. Trimming removed 1 base at V and 6 bases at J, with 13 bases between. The whole variable domain, filled in from reference TRBV5-1 and TRBJ1-1, reads KAGVTQTPRYLIKTRGQQVTLSCSPISGHRSVSWYQQTPGQGLQFLFEYFSETQRNKGNFPGRFSGRQFSNSRSEMNVSTLELGDSALYLCASSLPQGTPEAFFGQGTRLTVV.

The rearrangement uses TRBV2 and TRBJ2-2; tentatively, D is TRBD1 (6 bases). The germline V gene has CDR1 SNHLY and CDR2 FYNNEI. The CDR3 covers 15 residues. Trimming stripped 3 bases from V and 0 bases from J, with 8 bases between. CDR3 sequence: CASSEDRTNTGELFF. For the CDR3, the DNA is TGTGCCAGCAGTGAGGACAGAACGAACACCGGGGAGCTGTTTTTT.

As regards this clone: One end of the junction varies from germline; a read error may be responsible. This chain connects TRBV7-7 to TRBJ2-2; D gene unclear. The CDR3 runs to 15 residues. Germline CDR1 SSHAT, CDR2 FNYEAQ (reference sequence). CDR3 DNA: TGTGCTAGCAGCTCTAGGTCGGGGAACACCGGGGAGCTGTTTTTT. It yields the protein CASSSRSGNTGELFF.

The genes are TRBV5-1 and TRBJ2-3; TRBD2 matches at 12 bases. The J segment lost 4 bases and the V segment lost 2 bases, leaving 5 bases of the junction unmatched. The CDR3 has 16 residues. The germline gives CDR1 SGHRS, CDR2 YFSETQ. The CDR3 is CASSLGLAGLADTQYF. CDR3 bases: TGCGCCAGCAGCTTAGGACTAGCGGGGCTGGCAGATACGCAGTATTTT.

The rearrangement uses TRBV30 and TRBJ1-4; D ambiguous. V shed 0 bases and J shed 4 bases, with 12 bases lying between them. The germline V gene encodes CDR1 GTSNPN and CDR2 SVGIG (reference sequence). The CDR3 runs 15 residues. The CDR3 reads CAWSVSISYNEKLFF. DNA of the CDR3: TGTGCCTGGAGTGTTAGTATAAGTTATAATGAAAAACTGTTTTTT.

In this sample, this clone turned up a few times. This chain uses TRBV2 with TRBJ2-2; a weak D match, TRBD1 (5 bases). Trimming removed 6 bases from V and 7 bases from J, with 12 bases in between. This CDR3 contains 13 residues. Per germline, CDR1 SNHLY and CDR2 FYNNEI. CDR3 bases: TGTGCCAGCAGGGCTCAGGGCAGCGGGGAGCTGTTTTTT. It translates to CASRAQGSGELFF.

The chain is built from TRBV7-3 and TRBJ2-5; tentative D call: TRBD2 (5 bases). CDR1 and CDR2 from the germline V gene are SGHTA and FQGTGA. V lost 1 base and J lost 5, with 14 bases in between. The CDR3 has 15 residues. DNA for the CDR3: TGTGCCAGCAGCTTAAATCCTAGCTCCCAGGAGACCCAGTACTTC. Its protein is CASSLNPSSQETQYF.

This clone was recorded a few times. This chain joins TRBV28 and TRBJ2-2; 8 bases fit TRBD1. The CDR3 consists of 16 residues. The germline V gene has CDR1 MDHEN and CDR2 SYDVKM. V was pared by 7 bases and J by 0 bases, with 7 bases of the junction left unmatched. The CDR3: CASTRDRPPNTGELFF. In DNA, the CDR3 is TGTGCCAGCACCAGGGACAGGCCCCCGAACACCGGGGAGCTGTTTTTT.

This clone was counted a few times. CDR3 DNA: TGTGCCAGCAGTTACATCCGGGACAATGAGCAGTTCTTC. Translated: CASSYIRDNEQFF. The chain uses TRBV6-6 and TRBJ2-1; no clear D. The CDR3 has 13 amino acids. Germline V gives CDR1 MNHNY, CDR2 SVGAGI (reference sequence). V gave up 2 bases and J gave up 5 bases, with 7 bases separating them.

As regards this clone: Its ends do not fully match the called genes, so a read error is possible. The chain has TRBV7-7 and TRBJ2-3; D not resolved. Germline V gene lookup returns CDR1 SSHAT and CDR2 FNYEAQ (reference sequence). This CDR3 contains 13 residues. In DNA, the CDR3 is TGTGCTAGCAGCTTAAGACTCGCAGATACGCAGTATTTT. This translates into CASSLRLADTQYF.

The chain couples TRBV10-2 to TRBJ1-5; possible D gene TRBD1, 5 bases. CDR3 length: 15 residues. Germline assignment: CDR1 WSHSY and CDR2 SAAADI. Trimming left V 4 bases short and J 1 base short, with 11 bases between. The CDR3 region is CASSVQGISNQPQHF. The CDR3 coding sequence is TGCGCCAGCAGTGTTCAGGGAATCAGCAATCAGCCCCAGCATTTT.

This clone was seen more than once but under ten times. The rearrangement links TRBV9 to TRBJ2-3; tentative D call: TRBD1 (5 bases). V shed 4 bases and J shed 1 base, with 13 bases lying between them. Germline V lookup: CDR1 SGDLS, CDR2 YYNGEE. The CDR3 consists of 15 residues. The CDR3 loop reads CASSPRVGGTDTQYF. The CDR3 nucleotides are TGTGCCAGCAGCCCCCGGGTAGGGGGCACAGATACGCAGTATTTT. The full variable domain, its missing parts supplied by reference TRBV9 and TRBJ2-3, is DSGVTQTPKHLITATGQRVTLRCSPRSGDLSVYWYQQSLDQGLQFLIQYYNGEERAKGNILERFSAQQFPDLHSELNLSSLELGDSALYFCASSPRVGGTDTQYFGPGTRLTVL.

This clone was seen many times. The CDR3, as DNA: TGTGCCAGCTATACCCCCGCCACCGGGGGGTTTGGTGAGACCCAGTACTTC. Amino acids: CASYTPATGGFGETQYF. This rearrangement joins TRBV28 to TRBJ2-5, with TRBD2 identical over 7 bases. This CDR3 is built from 17 residues. Germline-derived CDR1 and CDR2 are MDHEN and SYDVKM. J lost 5 bases, V lost 8 bases, and 20 bases had no gene match.

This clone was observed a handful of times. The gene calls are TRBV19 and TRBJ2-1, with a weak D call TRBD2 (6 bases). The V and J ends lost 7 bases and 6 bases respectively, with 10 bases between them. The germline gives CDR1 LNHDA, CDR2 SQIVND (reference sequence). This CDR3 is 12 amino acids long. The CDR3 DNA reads TGTGCCAGTATGGGGAGGCGCAATGAGCAGTTCTTC. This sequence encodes CASMGRRNEQFF.

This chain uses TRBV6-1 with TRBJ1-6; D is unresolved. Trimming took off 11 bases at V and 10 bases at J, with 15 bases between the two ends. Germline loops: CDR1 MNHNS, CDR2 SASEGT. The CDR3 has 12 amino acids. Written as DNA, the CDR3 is TGTGCCGGAGGGATCGCAAGGTCACCCCTCCACTTT. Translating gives CAGGIARSPLHF.

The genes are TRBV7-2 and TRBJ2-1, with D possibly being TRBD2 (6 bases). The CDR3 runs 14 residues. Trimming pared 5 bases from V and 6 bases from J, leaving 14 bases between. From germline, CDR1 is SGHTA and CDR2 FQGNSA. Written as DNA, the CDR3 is TGTGCCAGCAGCCGCCCCACCGGGGGCAATGAGCAGTTCTTC. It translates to CASSRPTGGNEQFF.

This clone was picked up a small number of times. Written as DNA, the CDR3 is TGCGCCAGCAAACCGACAGGGGGTGTAGAGACCCAGTACTTC. It yields the protein CASKPTGGVETQYF. This sequence joins TRBV5-1 and TRBJ2-5, with 9 bases that match TRBD1. The CDR3 has 14 amino acids. Germline CDR1 and CDR2: SGHRS and YFSETQ. Unmatched junction bases numbered 7, after V lost 6 bases and J lost 4 bases.

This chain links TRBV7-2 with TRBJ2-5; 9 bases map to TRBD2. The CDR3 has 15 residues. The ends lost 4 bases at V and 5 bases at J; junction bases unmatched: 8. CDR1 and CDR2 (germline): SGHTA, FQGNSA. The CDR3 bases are TGTGCCAGCAGCTCTAGCGGGGCCATGGTGGAGACCCAGTACTTC. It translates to CASSSSGAMVETQYF.

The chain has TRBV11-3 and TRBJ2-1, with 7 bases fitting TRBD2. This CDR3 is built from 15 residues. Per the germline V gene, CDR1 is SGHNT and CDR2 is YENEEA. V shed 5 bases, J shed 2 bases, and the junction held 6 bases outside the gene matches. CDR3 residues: CASSLSSGPYNEQFF. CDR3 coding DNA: TGTGCCAGCAGCCTGTCTAGCGGCCCCTACAATGAGCAGTTCTTC.

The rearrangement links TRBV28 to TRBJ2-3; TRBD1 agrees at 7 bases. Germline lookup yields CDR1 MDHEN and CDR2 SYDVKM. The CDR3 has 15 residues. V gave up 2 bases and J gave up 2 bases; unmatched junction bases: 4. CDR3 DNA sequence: TGTGCCAGCAGTTTACGGACAGGTTTCACAGATACGCAGTATTTT. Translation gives CASSLRTGFTDTQYF. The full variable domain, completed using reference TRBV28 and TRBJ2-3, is DVKVTQSSRYLVKRTGEKVFLECVQDMDHENMFWYRQDPGLGLRLIYFSYDVKMKEKGDIPEGYSVSREKKERFSLILESASTNQTSMYLCASSLRTGFTDTQYFGPGTRLTVL.

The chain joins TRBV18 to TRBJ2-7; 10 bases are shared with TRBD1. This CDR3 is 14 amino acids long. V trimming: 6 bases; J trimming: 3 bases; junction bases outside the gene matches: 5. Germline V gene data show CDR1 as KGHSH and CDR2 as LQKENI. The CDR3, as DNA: TGTGCCAGCTCTCCCGGGACAGGGGTCTACGAGCAGTACGTC. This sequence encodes CASSPGTGVYEQYV.

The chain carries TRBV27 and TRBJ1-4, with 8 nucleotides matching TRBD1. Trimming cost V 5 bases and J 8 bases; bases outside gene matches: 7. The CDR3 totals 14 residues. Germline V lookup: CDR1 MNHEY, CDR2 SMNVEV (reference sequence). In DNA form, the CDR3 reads TGTGCCAGCAGTCCTGACAGGGGCCGAGAAAAACTGTTTTTT. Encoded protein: CASSPDRGREKLFF.

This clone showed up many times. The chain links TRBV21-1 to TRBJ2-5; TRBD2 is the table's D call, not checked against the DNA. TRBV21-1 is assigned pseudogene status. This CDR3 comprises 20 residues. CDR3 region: CASSKVKGGKRKREGETQYF. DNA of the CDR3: TGTGCCAGCAGCAAAGTGAAAGGGGGGAAGAGGAAGCGGGAGGGAGAGACCCAGTACTTC.